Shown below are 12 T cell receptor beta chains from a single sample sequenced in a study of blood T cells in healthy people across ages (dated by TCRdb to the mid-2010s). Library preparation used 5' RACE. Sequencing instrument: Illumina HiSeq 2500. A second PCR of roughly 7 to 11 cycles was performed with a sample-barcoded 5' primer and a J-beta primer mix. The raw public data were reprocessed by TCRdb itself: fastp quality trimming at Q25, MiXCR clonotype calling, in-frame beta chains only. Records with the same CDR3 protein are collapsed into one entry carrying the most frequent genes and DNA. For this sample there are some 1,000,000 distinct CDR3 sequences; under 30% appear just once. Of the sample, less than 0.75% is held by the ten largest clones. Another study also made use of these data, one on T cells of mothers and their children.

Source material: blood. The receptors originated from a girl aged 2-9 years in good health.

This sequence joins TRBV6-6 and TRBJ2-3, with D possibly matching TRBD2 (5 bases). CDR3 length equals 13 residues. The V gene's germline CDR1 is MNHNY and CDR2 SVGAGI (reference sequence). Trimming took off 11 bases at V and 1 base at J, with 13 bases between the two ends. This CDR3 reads CASGGSRTDTQYF. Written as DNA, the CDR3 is TGTGCCTCAGGAGGTTCGCGCACAGATACGCAGTATTTT.

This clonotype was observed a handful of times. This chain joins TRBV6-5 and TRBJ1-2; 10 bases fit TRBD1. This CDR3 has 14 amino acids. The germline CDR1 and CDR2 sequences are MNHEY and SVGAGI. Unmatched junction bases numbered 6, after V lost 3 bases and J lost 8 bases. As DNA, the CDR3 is TGTGCCAGCAGTTATAAGGGGACAGGGGAAGGCTACACCTTC. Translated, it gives CASSYKGTGEGYTF.

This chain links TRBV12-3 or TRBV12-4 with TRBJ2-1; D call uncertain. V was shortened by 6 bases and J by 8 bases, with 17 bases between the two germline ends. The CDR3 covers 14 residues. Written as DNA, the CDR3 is TGTGCCAGCAGAACAACATTAACCCACGATGAGCAGTTCTTC. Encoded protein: CASRTTLTHDEQFF.

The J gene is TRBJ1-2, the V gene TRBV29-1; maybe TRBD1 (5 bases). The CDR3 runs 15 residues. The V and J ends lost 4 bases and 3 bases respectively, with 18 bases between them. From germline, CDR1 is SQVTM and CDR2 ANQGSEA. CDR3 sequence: CSVVSPADSDYGYTF. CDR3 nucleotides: TGCAGCGTTGTCTCTCCCGCTGACAGTGACTATGGCTACACCTTC.

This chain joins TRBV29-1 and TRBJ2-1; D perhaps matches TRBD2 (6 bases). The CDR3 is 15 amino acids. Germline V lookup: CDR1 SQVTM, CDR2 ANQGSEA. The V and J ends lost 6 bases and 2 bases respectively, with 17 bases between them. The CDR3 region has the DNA TGCAGCGTGGATCCCCAAGGGAGGCCCTACAATGAGCAGTTCTTC. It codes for CSVDPQGRPYNEQFF.

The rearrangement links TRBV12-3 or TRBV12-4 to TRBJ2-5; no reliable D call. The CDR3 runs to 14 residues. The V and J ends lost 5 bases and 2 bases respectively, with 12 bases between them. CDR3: CASSPLRAQETQYF. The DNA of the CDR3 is TGTGCCAGCAGTCCCTTACGAGCACAAGAGACCCAGTACTTC.

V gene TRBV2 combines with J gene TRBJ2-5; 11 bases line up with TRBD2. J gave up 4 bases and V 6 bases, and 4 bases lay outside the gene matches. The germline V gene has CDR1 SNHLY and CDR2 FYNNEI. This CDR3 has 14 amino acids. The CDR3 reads CASRRTSGSETQYF. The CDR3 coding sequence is TGTGCCAGCAGAAGGACTAGCGGGTCAGAGACCCAGTACTTC. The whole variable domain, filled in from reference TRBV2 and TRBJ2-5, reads EPEVTQTPSHQVTQMGQEVILRCVPISNHLYFYWYRQILGQKVEFLVSFYNNEISEKSEIFDDQFSVERPDGSNFTLKIRSTKLEDSAMYFCASRRTSGSETQYFGPGTRLLVL.

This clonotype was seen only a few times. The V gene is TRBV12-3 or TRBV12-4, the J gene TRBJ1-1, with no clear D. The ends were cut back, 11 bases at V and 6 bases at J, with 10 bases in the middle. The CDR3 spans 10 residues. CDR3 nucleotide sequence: TGTGCCGGCGGGCGGGCTGAAGCTTTCTTT. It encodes CAGGRAEAFF.

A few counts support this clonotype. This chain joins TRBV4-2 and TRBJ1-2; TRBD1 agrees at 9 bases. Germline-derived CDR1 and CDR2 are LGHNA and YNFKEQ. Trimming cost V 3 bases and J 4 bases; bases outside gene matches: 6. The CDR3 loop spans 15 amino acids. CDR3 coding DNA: TGTGCCAGCAGCCACCCGGACAGGGGTACCTATGGCTACACCTTC. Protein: CASSHPDRGTYGYTF.

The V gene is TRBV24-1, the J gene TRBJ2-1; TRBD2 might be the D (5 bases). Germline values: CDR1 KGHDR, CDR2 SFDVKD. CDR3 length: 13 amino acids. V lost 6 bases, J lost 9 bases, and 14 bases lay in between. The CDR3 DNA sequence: TGTGCCACCAGTAGCGGAGCCCGGGGTGAGCAGTTCTTC. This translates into CATSSGARGEQFF.

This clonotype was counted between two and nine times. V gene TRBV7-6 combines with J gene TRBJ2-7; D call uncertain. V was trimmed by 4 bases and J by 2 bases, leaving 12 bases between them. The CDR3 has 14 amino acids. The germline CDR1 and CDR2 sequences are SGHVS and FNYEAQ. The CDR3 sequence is CASSSWAPPYEQYF. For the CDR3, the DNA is TGTGCCAGCAGCTCATGGGCCCCTCCCTACGAGCAGTACTTC.

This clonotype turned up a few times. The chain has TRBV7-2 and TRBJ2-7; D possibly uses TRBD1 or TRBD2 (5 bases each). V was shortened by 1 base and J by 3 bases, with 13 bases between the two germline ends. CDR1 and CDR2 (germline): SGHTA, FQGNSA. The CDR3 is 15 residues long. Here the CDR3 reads CASSLEEGLGYEQYF. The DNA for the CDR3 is TGTGCCAGCAGCTTAGAAGAGGGGCTTGGCTACGAGCAGTACTTC.